The 3 T cell receptor beta chains listed next were all sequenced from one sample in a study of early T cells in non-severe SARS-CoV-2 infection. TCRdb passed the 5' RACE reads through MiXCR, listing each CDR3 protein once. The table lists around 28,000 distinct CDR3 sequences, approximately 3.9% of them singletons. Sequencing was done on a sample of whole blood. These receptor sequences come from an adult who was a healthcare worker with PCR-confirmed SARS-CoV-2 infection or an uninfected control (not recorded which).

This clonotype was found many times. The chain joins TRBV3-1 to TRBJ1-4; the D is unclear. In germline, CDR1 is LGHDT, CDR2 YNNKEL (reference sequence). The V end was cut by 8 bases, the J end by 0 bases, with 13 bases between. The CDR3 is 15 residues long. This CDR3 is CASGSESSTNEKLFF. CDR3 nucleotide sequence: TGTGCCAGCGGTTCCGAATCATCAACTAATGAAAAACTGTTTTTT.

This clonotype was seen a few times. V usage is TRBV2 and J usage is TRBJ2-1; TRBD2 might be the D (5 bases). The V gene's germline CDR1 is SNHLY and CDR2 FYNNEI. This CDR3 is 12 amino acids long. V was shortened by 6 bases and J by 10 bases, with 13 bases between the two germline ends. CDR3 DNA sequence: TGTGCCAGCAGGTCACGAGGGAGAGAGCAGTTCTTC. Translated: CASRSRGREQFF. The full variable domain, completed using reference TRBV2 and TRBJ2-1, is EPEVTQTPSHQVTQMGQEVILRCVPISNHLYFYWYRQILGQKVEFLVSFYNNEISEKSEIFDDQFSVERPDGSNFTLKIRSTKLEDSAMYFCASRSRGREQFFGPGTRLTVL.

The chain has TRBV28 and TRBJ1-1; the D gene is possibly TRBD1 (5 bases). This CDR3 region has 12 residues. The V gene lost 9 bases and the J gene lost 2 bases, with 10 bases spanning the gap. Germline V CDR1 and CDR2: MDHEN, SYDVKM. CDR3 region: CASRGSNTEAFF. CDR3 DNA: TGTGCCAGTCGGGGCAGCAACACTGAAGCTTTCTTT.